This entry features one T cell receptor (beta chain) sequence. Data came from immunoSEQ multiplex PCR; TCRdb stores just in-frame clones and leaves some out. The sample has about 150,000 clones, just over 85% seen once. This entry comes from a study of cytomegalovirus exposure and HLA in healthy donors. The CDR3 length is 17 residues. The ends were cut back, 6 bases at V and 0 bases at J, with 19 bases in the middle. The V gene's germline CDR1 is MNHEY and CDR2 SMNVEV (reference sequence). This clonotype was obtained from a human donor in good health. The genes are TRBV27 and TRBJ2-3; D perhaps matches TRBD2 (6 bases). Sequencing was done on a sample of PBMCs. CDR3 in DNA: TGTGCCAGCAGCTCGCGCCGGCGGGGAAGCAGCACAGATACGCAGTATTTT. The encoded protein is CASSSRRRGSSTDTQYF.